These T cell receptor beta chains were read from a single sample in a study of cytomegalovirus exposure and HLA in healthy donors. TCRdb's copy holds only in-frame clones and misses some; the assay was immunoSEQ multiplex PCR. The sample holds some 29,000 clones, 35% to 55% seen once. Material: PBMCs. The receptors derive from a woman between 45 and 65 years old in good health and CMV-seronegative. Both conserved end residues are part of each CDR3. The D gene is left open where the match is weak. Size tells how often a clone was seen (once, few, many) or the class of an expanded clone, and some rows leave it out.

J gene | D gene | clone size | V gene | CDR3 protein | CDR3 DNA
TRBJ1-4 | . | few | TRBV30 | CAWSVLREKLFF | TGTGCCTGGAGTGTACTGAGGGAAAAACTGTTTTTT
TRBJ1-2 | . | . | TRBV5-1 | CASSRVVGDGYTF | TGCGCCAGCAGCCGGGTTGTAGGCGATGGCTACACCTTC
TRBJ2-2 | TRBD1 | . | TRBV7-9 | CASRPGDRGAGELFF | TGTGCCAGCAGACCCGGGGACAGGGGTGCCGGGGAGCTGTTTTTT
TRBJ2-2 | . | once | TRBV11-2 | CASQTLGLNTGELFF | TGTGCCAGCCAGACCCTTGGACTCAACACCGGGGAGCTGTTTTTT
TRBJ1-2 | . | . | TRBV10-2 | CASSDGEGDGYTF | TGCGCCAGCAGTGATGGTGAAGGGGATGGCTACACCTTC
TRBJ2-3 | TRBD1 | . | TRBV19 | CASSWAGTGAGDTQYF | TGTGCCAGTAGTTGGGCGGGGACAGGGGCCGGGGATACGCAGTATTTT
TRBJ1-5 | . | . | TRBV2 | CASKREAYSNQPQHF | TGTGCCAGCAAACGGGAGGCTTATAGCAATCAGCCCCAGCATTTT
TRBJ2-7 | . | . | TRBV9 | CASSVGSSGVYEQYF | TGTGCCAGCAGCGTAGGGTCTTCAGGGGTCTACGAGCAGTACTTC
TRBJ1-1 | TRBD1 | few | TRBV29-1 | CSVAGQSKNTEAFF | TGCAGCGTCGCGGGACAGTCCAAGAACACTGAAGCTTTCTTT
TRBJ1-1 | . | . | TRBV2 | CASRPTGLGWTEAFF | TGTGCCAGCAGACCTACAGGGTTAGGATGGACTGAAGCTTTCTTT
TRBJ2-1 | TRBD1 | . | TRBV29-1 | CSGQGQSNEQFF | TGCAGTGGCCAGGGACAGAGCAATGAGCAGTTCTTC
TRBJ1-4 | . | . | TRBV6-1 | CATETRGNEKLFF | TGTGCCACCGAAACGAGGGGGAATGAAAAACTGTTTTTT
TRBJ1-2 | TRBD1 | few | TRBV4-2 | CASSHSTAGTGGPGRVYTF | TGTGCCAGCAGCCACTCTACAGCCGGGACAGGGGGCCCGGGTCGGGTCTACACCTTC
TRBJ2-7 | . | few | TRBV27 | CASSLPGAPSYEQYF | TGTGCCAGCAGTTTACCGGGAGCCCCCTCCTACGAGCAGTACTTC
TRBJ2-2 | TRBD1 | . | TRBV10-1 | CASSAGTGGNTGELFF | TGCGCCAGCAGTGCGGGGACAGGGGGCAACACCGGGGAGCTGTTTTTT
TRBJ2-1 | TRBD2 | . | TRBV5-1 | CASSLGGGLAAYNEQFF | TGCGCCAGCAGCTTGGGGGGCGGCCTAGCGGCTTACAATGAGCAGTTCTTC
TRBJ2-1 | . | few | TRBV5-1 | CASGQTSEQFF | TGCGCCAGCGGACAGACGAGTGAGCAGTTCTTC
TRBJ1-4 | . | . | TRBV5-6 | CASSFRTTNEKLFF | TGTGCCAGCAGCTTTCGTACAACTAATGAAAAACTGTTTTTT
TRBJ2-2 | . | . | TRBV6-1 | CASSGWTAQNTGELFF | TGTGCCAGCAGTGGGTGGACAGCTCAGAACACCGGGGAGCTGTTTTTT
TRBJ1-5 | . | . | TRBV5-1 | CASSLTAGHQPQHF | TGCGCCAGCAGCTTGACGGCAGGGCATCAGCCCCAGCATTTT
TRBJ1-1 | TRBD1 | . | TRBV29-1 | CSVDRGRGTEAFF | TGCAGCGTGGACAGGGGTAGGGGCACTGAAGCTTTCTTT
TRBJ2-2 | . | few | TRBV5-5 | CASSTSVAGELFF | TGTGCCAGTTCCACTAGTGTAGCCGGGGAGCTGTTTTTT
TRBJ1-5 | . | few | TRBV19 | CASKGRVNPAGNQPQHF | TGTGCCAGTAAAGGGAGAGTCAACCCGGCCGGCAATCAGCCCCAGCATTTT
TRBJ2-7 | TRBD2 | . | TRBV5-6 | CASSLATSGTYEQYF | TGTGCCAGCAGCTTGGCTACTAGCGGGACCTACGAGCAGTACTTC
TRBJ2-2 | . | . | TRBV6-1 | CASSEIQNTGELFF | TGTGCCAGCAGTGAAATCCAAAACACCGGGGAGCTGTTTTTT
TRBJ1-1 | . | . | TRBV19 | CASTHRGTEAFF | TGTGCCAGTACCCACCGGGGAACTGAAGCTTTCTTT
TRBJ2-7 | . | . | TRBV5-6 | CASSLTGEQYF | TGTGCCAGCAGCTTGACAGGCGAGCAGTACTTC
TRBJ1-2 | . | once | TRBV28 | CASSPTGLANYGYTF | TGTGCCAGCAGCCCCACAGGGTTAGCTAACTATGGCTACACCTTC
TRBJ2-1 | . | few | TRBV7-3 | CASSLGGAGTLYNEQFF | TGTGCCAGCAGCTTAGGAGGAGCCGGGACTCTATACAATGAGCAGTTCTTC
TRBJ2-5 | . | . | TRBV5-6 | CASRTMKETQYF | TGTGCCAGCAGAACAATGAAAGAGACCCAGTACTTC
TRBJ1-4 | . | . | TRBV12-5 | CASGSLLHATNEKLFF | TGTGCTAGTGGTTCCTTACTACACGCAACTAATGAAAAACTGTTTTTT
TRBJ1-3 | . | few | TRBV5-5 | CASSLSGVYSGNTIYF | TGTGCCAGCAGCCTCTCGGGGGTGTACTCTGGAAACACCATATATTTT
TRBJ1-1 | TRBD1 | . | TRBV6-5 | CASSRQGGTEAFF | TGTGCCAGCAGCAGACAGGGGGGGACTGAAGCTTTCTTT
TRBJ2-7 | . | . | TRBV11-3 | CASSLAGSHEQYF | TGTGCCAGCAGCTTAGCGGGTTCCCACGAGCAGTACTTC
TRBJ2-7 | TRBD1 | . | TRBV27 | CASSSQGASYEQYF | TGTGCCAGCAGTTCGCAGGGGGCGTCCTACGAGCAGTACTTC
TRBJ2-7 | . | once | TRBV6-5 | CASSYGGNPAYEQYF | TGTGCCAGCAGTTACGGGGGGAATCCAGCCTACGAGCAGTACTTC